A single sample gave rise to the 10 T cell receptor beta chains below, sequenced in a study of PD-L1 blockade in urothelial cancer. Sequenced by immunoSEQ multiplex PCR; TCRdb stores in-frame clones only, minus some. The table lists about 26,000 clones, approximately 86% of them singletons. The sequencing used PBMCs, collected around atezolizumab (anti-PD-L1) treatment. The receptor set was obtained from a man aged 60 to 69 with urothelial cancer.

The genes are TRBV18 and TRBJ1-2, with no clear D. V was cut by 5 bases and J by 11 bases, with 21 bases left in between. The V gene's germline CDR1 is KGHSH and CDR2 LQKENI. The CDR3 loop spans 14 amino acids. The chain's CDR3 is CASSLNQRLDNYTF. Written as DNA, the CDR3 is TGTGCCAGCTCATTGAACCAACGGCTAGATAATTACACCTTC.

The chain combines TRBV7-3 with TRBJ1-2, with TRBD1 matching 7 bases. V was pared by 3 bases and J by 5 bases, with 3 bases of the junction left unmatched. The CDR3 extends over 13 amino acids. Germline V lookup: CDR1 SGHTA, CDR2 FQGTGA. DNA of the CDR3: TGTGCCAGCAGCTTGGGACAGTGGTATGGCTACACCTTC. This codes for CASSLGQWYGYTF. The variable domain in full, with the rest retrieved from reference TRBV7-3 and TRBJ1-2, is GAGVSQTPSNKVTEKGKYVELRCDPISGHTALYWYRQSLGQGPEFLIYFQGTGAADDSGLPNDRFFAVRPEGSVSTLKIQRTERGDSAVYLCASSLGQWYGYTFGSGTRLTVV.

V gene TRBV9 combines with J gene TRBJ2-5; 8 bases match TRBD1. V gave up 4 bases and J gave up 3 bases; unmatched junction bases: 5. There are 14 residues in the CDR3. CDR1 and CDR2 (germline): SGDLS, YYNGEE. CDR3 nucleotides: TGTGCCAGCAGCCCGACAGGGGTTGAAGAGACCCAGTACTTC. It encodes CASSPTGVEETQYF.

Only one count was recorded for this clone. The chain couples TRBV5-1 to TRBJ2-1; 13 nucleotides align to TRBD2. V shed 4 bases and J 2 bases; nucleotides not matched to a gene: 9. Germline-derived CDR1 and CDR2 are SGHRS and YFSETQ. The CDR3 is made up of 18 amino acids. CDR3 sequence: CASSHLGLAGDTYNEQFF. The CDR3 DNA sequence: TGCGCCAGCAGCCACCTAGGACTAGCGGGGGATACCTACAATGAGCAGTTCTTC.

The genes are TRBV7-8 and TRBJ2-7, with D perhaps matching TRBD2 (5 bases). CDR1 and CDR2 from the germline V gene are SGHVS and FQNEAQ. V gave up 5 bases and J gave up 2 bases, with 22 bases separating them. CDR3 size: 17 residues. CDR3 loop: CASSRGVGSRTTYEQYF. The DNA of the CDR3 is TGTGCCAGCAGCCGGGGTGTGGGGAGTCGAACAACCTACGAGCAGTACTTC.

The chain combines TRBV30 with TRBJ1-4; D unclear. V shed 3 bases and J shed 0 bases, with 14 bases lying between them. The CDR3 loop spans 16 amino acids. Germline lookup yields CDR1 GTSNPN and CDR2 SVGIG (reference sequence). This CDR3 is CAWRDWTLATNEKLFF. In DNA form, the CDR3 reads TGTGCCTGGAGGGATTGGACTCTTGCAACTAATGAAAAACTGTTTTTT.

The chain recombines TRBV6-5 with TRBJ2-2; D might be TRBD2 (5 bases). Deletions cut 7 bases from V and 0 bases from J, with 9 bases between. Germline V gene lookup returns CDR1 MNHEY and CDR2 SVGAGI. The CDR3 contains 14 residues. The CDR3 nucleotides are TGTGCCAGCATTGCCGGGGCGAACACCGGGGAGCTGTTTTTT. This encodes CASIAGANTGELFF.

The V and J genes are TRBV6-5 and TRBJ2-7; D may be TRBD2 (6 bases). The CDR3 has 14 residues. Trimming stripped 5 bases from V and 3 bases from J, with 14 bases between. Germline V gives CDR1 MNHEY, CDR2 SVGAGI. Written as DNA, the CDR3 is TGTGCCAGCAGTACGACGGGACTCGGCTACGAGCAGTACTTC. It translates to CASSTTGLGYEQYF.

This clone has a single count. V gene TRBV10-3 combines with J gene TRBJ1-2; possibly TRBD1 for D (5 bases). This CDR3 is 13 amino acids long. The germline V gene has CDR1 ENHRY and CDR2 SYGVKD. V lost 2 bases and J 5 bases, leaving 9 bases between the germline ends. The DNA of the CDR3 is TGTGCCATCAGTGAGGTCAGGGATTATGGCTACACCTTC. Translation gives CAISEVRDYGYTF.

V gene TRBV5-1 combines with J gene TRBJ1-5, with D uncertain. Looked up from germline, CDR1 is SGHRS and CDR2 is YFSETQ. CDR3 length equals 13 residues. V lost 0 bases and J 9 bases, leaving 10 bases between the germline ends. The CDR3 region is CASSLAESMPQHF. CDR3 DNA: TGCGCCAGCAGCTTGGCCGAGTCGATGCCCCAGCATTTT.